This passage covers 17 T cell receptor beta chains from one sample sequenced in a study of shared clonotypes between healthy human individuals. Only in-frame clones appear in the TCRdb table, and some are missing; sequencing was by immunoSEQ multiplex PCR. The sample has about 2.3 million clones, around 90% seen once. Sequenced input: naive CD4+ T cells from PBMCs. Sample subset: CD45RA+ positively selected. These receptors were obtained from a man between 18 and 29 years old in good health. Some clones in this sample may be carry-over from other donors' samples.

The chain is built from TRBV28 and TRBJ1-2; perhaps TRBD1 as D (6 bases). V lost 5 bases, J lost 4 bases, and 14 bases lay in between. The germline CDR1 and CDR2 sequences are MDHEN and SYDVKM. The CDR3 has 14 residues. The CDR3 loop reads CASSTKTGLYGYTF. The CDR3 DNA sequence: TGTGCCAGCAGTACTAAGACAGGACTCTATGGCTACACCTTC.

This chain joins TRBV6-5 and TRBJ1-1; 12 bases align to TRBD1. Germline CDR1 is MNHEY and CDR2 is SVGAGI. The ends lost 5 bases at V and 8 bases at J; junction bases unmatched: 6. The CDR3 length is 14 residues. The DNA for the CDR3 is TGTGCCAGCAGTCCCGGGACAGGGGGCAGGGAAGCTTTCTTT. Protein product: CASSPGTGGREAFF.

The chain combines TRBV27 with TRBJ2-5, with a weak D call TRBD1 (6 bases). V lost 5 bases and J 5 bases, leaving 18 bases between the germline ends. The germline CDR1 and CDR2 sequences are MNHEY and SMNVEV (reference sequence). The CDR3 covers 15 residues. CDR3 loop: CASSAAPGVWETQYF. CDR3 bases: TGTGCCAGCAGTGCCGCCCCAGGGGTATGGGAGACCCAGTACTTC.

V is TRBV7-6 and J is TRBJ2-1; 14 nucleotides align to TRBD2. The CDR3 length is 18 residues. From germline, CDR1 is SGHVS and CDR2 FNYEAQ. The V segment lost 1 base and the J segment 2 bases; nucleotides outside the gene matches: 4. The CDR3 here is CASSLETSGGAPYNEQFF. The CDR3 DNA sequence: TGTGCCAGCAGCTTAGAGACTAGCGGGGGGGCCCCCTACAATGAGCAGTTCTTC.

The rearrangement joins TRBV7-9 to TRBJ2-7; D not resolved. The germline V gene encodes CDR1 SEHNR and CDR2 FQNEAQ (reference sequence). There are 12 residues in the CDR3. Trimming took off 1 base at V and 3 bases at J, with 4 bases between the two ends. Written as DNA, the CDR3 is TGTGCCAGCAGCTTAGAACGCTACGAGCAGTACTTC. Translating it yields CASSLERYEQYF.

On this clone itself: The same CDR3 arises from other DNA sequences in this sample as well. The chain joins TRBV28 to TRBJ2-2, with D perhaps matching TRBD2 (5 bases). Trimming cost V 3 bases and J 6 bases, with 8 bases left between them. CDR3 length: 13 amino acids. Germline assignment: CDR1 MDHEN and CDR2 SYDVKM. The CDR3, as DNA: TGTGCCAGCAGTTTGCTAGCTCCCGGGGAGCTGTTTTTT. It is translated as CASSLLAPGELFF.

This clone was counted once. DNA of the CDR3: TGCGCCAGCAGCTTGAGGGCTAGCGGTTACAATGAGCAGTTCTTC. Its translation: CASSLRASGYNEQFF. The chain carries TRBV5-1 and TRBJ2-1; 7 nucleotides align to TRBD2. Trimming at V came to 1 base and at J to 4 bases, leaving 5 bases not matched to a gene. The CDR3 extends over 15 amino acids. The germline V gene encodes CDR1 SGHRS and CDR2 YFSETQ.

The V and J genes are TRBV5-4 and TRBJ1-1, with no clear D. The CDR3 covers 13 residues. The V end lost 9 bases, the J end lost 0 bases, and 12 bases lay between the germline ends. Per germline, CDR1 SGHNT and CDR2 YYREEE (reference sequence). The CDR3 spells CATSNYMNTEAFF. The CDR3 DNA reads TGTGCCACCTCTAACTATATGAACACTGAAGCTTTCTTT.

This clone appeared once. The J gene is TRBJ1-2, the V gene TRBV9; TRBD1 agrees at 8 bases. CDR1 and CDR2 from the germline V gene are SGDLS and YYNGEE. V was clipped by 7 bases and J by 3 bases; unmatched bases: 11. CDR3 size: 15 residues. The CDR3 region has the DNA TGTGCCAGCGATGGGGGGGACAGGCTCTACTATGGCTACACCTTC. The encoded protein is CASDGGDRLYYGYTF.

This clone was observed a single time. The rearrangement joins TRBV7-9 to TRBJ2-5; D possibly corresponds to TRBD2 (5 bases). The germline CDR1 and CDR2 sequences are SEHNR and FQNEAQ (reference sequence). The V end was cut by 2 bases, the J end by 6 bases, with 10 bases between. The CDR3 runs 13 residues. The CDR3 DNA is TGTGCCAGCAGCTTATACGAGGGCCAGACCCAGTACTTC. It encodes CASSLYEGQTQYF.

The chain employs TRBV30 and TRBJ2-7; 13 bases line up with TRBD2. This CDR3 comprises 14 residues. Germline V CDR1 and CDR2: GTSNPN, SVGIG (reference sequence). Unmatched junction bases numbered 6, after V lost 6 bases and J lost 4 bases. The CDR3: CACLGLAGRYEQYF. CDR3 bases: TGTGCCTGCTTGGGACTAGCGGGAAGATACGAGCAGTACTTC.

The V and J genes are TRBV9 and TRBJ2-3, with TRBD1 matching 8 bases. The CDR3 extends over 15 amino acids. Germline V gene sequence: CDR1 SGDLS, CDR2 YYNGEE. The junction had 3 bases not matched to a gene; V was cut back by 3 bases and J by 0 bases. This CDR3 reads CASSAQGASTDTQYF. CDR3 sequence (DNA): TGTGCCAGCAGCGCCCAGGGGGCTAGCACAGATACGCAGTATTTT.

In DNA form, the CDR3 reads TGTGCCAGCAGCTTAGCGGGGGGCTATAGCAATCAGCCCCAGCATTTT. Its protein product is CASSLAGGYSNQPQHF. This chain connects TRBV7-9 to TRBJ1-5, with TRBD1 as a possible D gene (6 bases). The germline gives CDR1 SEHNR, CDR2 FQNEAQ (reference sequence). V dropped 0 bases and J dropped 0 bases, with 9 bases sitting between them. The CDR3 is made up of 16 amino acids.

The V and J genes are TRBV7-9 and TRBJ1-2, with D perhaps TRBD1 (5 bases). Trimming left V 2 bases short and J 6 bases short, with 13 bases between. Germline loops: CDR1 SEHNR, CDR2 FQNEAQ (reference sequence). The CDR3 sequence is 14 residues long. CDR3 in DNA: TGTGCCAGCAGCTTACAGGGTGCATTCGATGGCTACACCTTC. Translated: CASSLQGAFDGYTF.

The CDR3 DNA follows: TGTGCCAGCAGTGAATTCGGGTGGGAGGGGGACAATGAGCAGTTCTTC. It yields the protein CASSEFGWEGDNEQFF. The V gene is TRBV25-1, the J gene TRBJ2-1; perhaps TRBD2 as D (7 bases). Trimming took 1 base from V and 5 from J, leaving 15 bases between them. The CDR3 sequence is 16 residues long. The germline gives CDR1 MGHDK, CDR2 SYGVNS.

V and J are TRBV7-2 and TRBJ2-5, with D perhaps matching TRBD2 (6 bases). The CDR3 runs 14 residues. CDR1 and CDR2 (germline): SGHTA, FQGNSA. V was trimmed by 2 bases and J by 4 bases, leaving 11 bases between them. The CDR3 spells CASSLYRRVETQYF. The CDR3 coding sequence is TGTGCCAGCAGCTTATACAGGAGGGTAGAGACCCAGTACTTC.

V gene TRBV5-1 combines with J gene TRBJ1-2; 9 nucleotides match TRBD1. Germline V gives CDR1 SGHRS, CDR2 YFSETQ. The CDR3 extends over 15 amino acids. V trimming: 4 bases; J trimming: 5 bases; junction bases outside the gene matches: 9. The CDR3 loop reads CASSETGGVGYGYTF. CDR3 in DNA: TGCGCCAGCAGCGAAACAGGGGGCGTCGGTTATGGCTACACCTTC.